The 14 T cell receptor beta chains below all came from one sample that was sequenced in a study of OX40 agonist ivuxolimab in advanced cancers. Clones were read by immunoSEQ multiplex PCR, and TCRdb kept only the in-frame ones, dropping some. The sample shows roughly 77,000 clones, around 83% of them seen only once. Sequences were derived from CD4+ or CD8+ T cells sorted from blood, sampled in a trial of the OX40 agonist ivuxolimab. Receptors originate from an adult with an advanced solid tumor such as melanoma, head and neck, liver or kidney cancer.

V and J are TRBV9 and TRBJ1-1, with 7 bases that match TRBD1. The CDR3 is made up of 16 amino acids. The germline V gene has CDR1 SGDLS and CDR2 YYNGEE. Unmatched junction bases numbered 8, after V lost 0 bases and J lost 3 bases. The CDR3 DNA is TGTGCCAGCAGCGTAGGAGGGGGCGCGTTGTACACTGAAGCTTTCTTT. This gives the protein CASSVGGGALYTEAFF.

The chain has TRBV6-6 and TRBJ2-7, with TRBD2 matching 13 bases. The CDR3 totals 16 residues. The V and J ends lost 4 bases and 7 bases, in that order; junction bases with no gene match: 10. The V gene's germline CDR1 is MNHNY and CDR2 SVGAGI (reference sequence). The CDR3 region has the DNA TGTGCCAGCAGTTCTTCAACTAGCGGGGGGGCAGGGGAGCAGTACTTC. Amino acids: CASSSSTSGGAGEQYF.

The CDR3 nucleotides read TGTGCCAGCAGTCTTACAGGGGGCGAGCAGTACTTC. Amino acids: CASSLTGGEQYF. The genes are TRBV6-1 and TRBJ2-7, with 8 bases matching TRBD1. Trimming at V came to 5 bases and at J to 6 bases, leaving 3 bases not matched to a gene. CDR1 is MNHNS, CDR2 SASEGT, per germline. The CDR3 is 12 residues long.

V usage is TRBV7-9 and J usage is TRBJ2-3; TRBD1 agrees at 9 bases. The CDR3 runs to 17 residues. Germline CDR1 and CDR2: SEHNR and FQNEAQ (reference sequence). Germline trimming cut 2 bases from V and 3 bases from J; bases unmatched to any gene: 9. The CDR3 reads CASSLLAGTGLTDTQYF. The CDR3 DNA sequence: TGTGCCAGCAGCTTATTGGCCGGGACAGGGTTAACAGATACGCAGTATTTT.

V and J are TRBV30 and TRBJ2-2; D gene ambiguous. Looked up from germline, CDR1 is GTSNPN and CDR2 is SVGIG (reference sequence). The V and J ends lost 0 bases and 5 bases respectively, with 7 bases between them. The CDR3 contains 13 residues. The CDR3 protein is CAWSVQATGELFF. The CDR3, as DNA: TGTGCCTGGAGTGTGCAGGCGACCGGGGAGCTGTTTTTT.

The CDR3 coding sequence is TGTGCCAGCAGCTTGGGGGGGCTGGACACCGGGGAGCTGTTTTTT. It is translated as CASSLGGLDTGELFF. The rearrangement links TRBV5-4 to TRBJ2-2; D may be TRBD1 (6 bases). Germline V gene data show CDR1 as SGHNT and CDR2 as YYREEE (reference sequence). Trimming took 0 bases from V and 3 from J, leaving 9 bases between them. The CDR3 contains 15 residues.

The V call is TRBV18, the J call TRBJ2-5; 8 bases fit TRBD1. V trimming: 1 base; J trimming: 0 bases; junction bases outside the gene matches: 7. CDR1 and CDR2 (germline): KGHSH, LQKENI. The CDR3 spans 17 residues. The CDR3 nucleotides read TGTGCCAGCTCACCACTTACGGGGACAGGTAACCAAGAGACCCAGTACTTC. Translation gives CASSPLTGTGNQETQYF.

The chain links TRBV28 to TRBJ1-1; D is ambiguous. V was trimmed by 7 bases and J by 5 bases, leaving 11 bases between them. The CDR3 runs 12 residues. The germline V gene has CDR1 MDHEN and CDR2 SYDVKM. The CDR3 nucleotides are TGTGCCAGCACCTCGGGAAGGACTGAAGCTTTCTTT. It yields the protein CASTSGRTEAFF.

This chain links TRBV5-1 with TRBJ1-2, with 7 bases aligning to TRBD1. Germline CDR1 is SGHRS and CDR2 is YFSETQ. This CDR3 is 14 amino acids long. Losses at the gene ends were 3 bases for V and 7 bases for J; bases not matched to a gene: 9. CDR3 DNA: TGCGCCAGCAGCTCGGAGACAGGGTTTGGTGGCTACACCTTC. It yields the protein CASSSETGFGGYTF.

This chain uses TRBV28 with TRBJ1-3; possible D gene TRBD1, 5 bases. The length of the CDR3 is 14 residues. The V end lost 3 bases, the J end lost 4 bases, and 10 bases lay between the germline ends. Germline CDR1 reads MDHEN; CDR2 reads SYDVKM. The DNA for the CDR3 is TGTGCCAGCAGTTTCGCAGGGAGAGGAAACACCATATATTTT. It codes for CASSFAGRGNTIYF.

In its sample, this clone was seen once. The chain joins TRBV9 to TRBJ2-1; 7 bases match TRBD2. This CDR3 comprises 15 residues. Looked up from germline, CDR1 is SGDLS and CDR2 is YYNGEE. V lost 0 bases, J lost 4 bases, and 4 bases stayed unmatched. The CDR3 is CASSVAPAGYNEQFF. The CDR3 coding sequence is TGTGCCAGCAGCGTAGCTCCAGCGGGGTACAATGAGCAGTTCTTC.

The chain has TRBV27 and TRBJ2-7; weak D call: TRBD2 (5 bases). The ends were cut back, 6 bases at V and 0 bases at J, with 15 bases in the middle. This CDR3 contains 15 residues. Per germline, CDR1 MNHEY and CDR2 SMNVEV (reference sequence). As DNA, the CDR3 is TGTGCCAGCAGCCCTCCCACGGGGAGCTCCTACGAGCAGTACTTC. It translates to CASSPPTGSSYEQYF.

The rearrangement uses TRBV2 and TRBJ2-5, with 9 bases that match TRBD2. CDR1 and CDR2 (germline): SNHLY, FYNNEI. The CDR3 sequence is 15 residues long. The J segment lost 4 bases and the V segment lost 7 bases, leaving 10 bases of the junction unmatched. The DNA for the CDR3 is TGTGCCAGCACCAGAGCGGGGGGTCGGGGAGAGACCCAGTACTTC. This encodes CASTRAGGRGETQYF.

This clone was seen a handful of times. This rearrangement joins TRBV29-1 to TRBJ1-1; D gene uncertain. This CDR3 has 12 residues. Trimming pared 3 bases from V and 1 base from J, leaving 6 bases between. CDR1 is SQVTM, CDR2 ANQGSEA, per germline. The CDR3 here is CSVDWGNTEAFF. The CDR3 DNA follows: TGCAGCGTTGATTGGGGGAACACTGAAGCTTTCTTT.